Shown below are 5 T cell receptor beta chains from a single sample sequenced in a study of Tregs in tolerant kidney transplant recipients. Measured with immunoSEQ multiplex PCR; TCRdb has only the in-frame clones, and not every one. The sample has around 75,000 clones, 85% to 90% seen once. Sample: CD4+ T cells from blood, taken before the transplant. These receptors were taken from a human donor who received a combined kidney and bone marrow transplant.

The chain is built from TRBV11-2 and TRBJ2-7, with TRBD2 identical over 7 bases. CDR1 and CDR2 (germline): SGHAT, FQNNGV. The CDR3 has 16 amino acids. Trimming removed 6 bases from V and 2 bases from J; junction bases left unmatched: 13. In DNA, the CDR3 is TGTGCCAGCAGGAGTCCCAGGACTAGTGGTCCCTACGAGCAGTACTTC. The encoded protein is CASRSPRTSGPYEQYF.

This clone has just one count. J is TRBJ1-1 and V is TRBV10-3; D perhaps matches TRBD1 (6 bases). CDR3 length: 18 amino acids. Trimming took 0 bases from V and 5 from J, leaving 22 bases between them. Germline V gene lookup returns CDR1 ENHRY and CDR2 SYGVKD. CDR3: CAISESIKGAGAWTEAFF. CDR3 sequence (DNA): TGTGCCATCAGTGAGTCGATAAAAGGGGCAGGGGCTTGGACTGAAGCTTTCTTT.

The chain is built from TRBV5-1 and TRBJ2-2, with TRBD1 matching over 10 bases. The CDR3 extends over 14 amino acids. Germline trimming cut 4 bases from V and 6 bases from J; bases unmatched to any gene: 3. Germline values: CDR1 SGHRS, CDR2 YFSETQ. The CDR3 region has the DNA TGCGCCAGCAGCGCCGGGACAGGGGCCGGGGAGCTGTTTTTT. Its translation: CASSAGTGAGELFF. The whole variable domain, filled in from reference TRBV5-1 and TRBJ2-2, reads KAGVTQTPRYLIKTRGQQVTLSCSPISGHRSVSWYQQTPGQGLQFLFEYFSETQRNKGNFPGRFSGRQFSNSRSEMNVSTLELGDSALYLCASSAGTGAGELFFGEGSRLTVL.

To note about this clone: One end of the junction fails to match germline, which may point to a read error. This chain links TRBV7-2 with TRBJ1-1, with 8 bases matching TRBD1. The CDR3 contains 14 residues. CDR1 and CDR2 from the germline V gene are SGHTA and FQGNSA. Here the CDR3 reads CASTLDRGHTEAFF. In nucleotides, the CDR3 is TGTGCCAGCACCTTAGACAGGGGACACACTGAAGCTTTCTTT.

In its sample, this clone was seen a few times. The chain combines TRBV29-1 with TRBJ2-7, with TRBD2 identical over 10 bases. CDR1 is SQVTM, CDR2 ANQGSEA, per germline. The CDR3 length is 14 residues. Trimming cost V 6 bases and J 3 bases; bases outside gene matches: 8. The CDR3 DNA follows: TGCAGCGTCCAAGGACTAGCGGAGGGCTACGAGCAGTACTTC. Translated: CSVQGLAEGYEQYF.